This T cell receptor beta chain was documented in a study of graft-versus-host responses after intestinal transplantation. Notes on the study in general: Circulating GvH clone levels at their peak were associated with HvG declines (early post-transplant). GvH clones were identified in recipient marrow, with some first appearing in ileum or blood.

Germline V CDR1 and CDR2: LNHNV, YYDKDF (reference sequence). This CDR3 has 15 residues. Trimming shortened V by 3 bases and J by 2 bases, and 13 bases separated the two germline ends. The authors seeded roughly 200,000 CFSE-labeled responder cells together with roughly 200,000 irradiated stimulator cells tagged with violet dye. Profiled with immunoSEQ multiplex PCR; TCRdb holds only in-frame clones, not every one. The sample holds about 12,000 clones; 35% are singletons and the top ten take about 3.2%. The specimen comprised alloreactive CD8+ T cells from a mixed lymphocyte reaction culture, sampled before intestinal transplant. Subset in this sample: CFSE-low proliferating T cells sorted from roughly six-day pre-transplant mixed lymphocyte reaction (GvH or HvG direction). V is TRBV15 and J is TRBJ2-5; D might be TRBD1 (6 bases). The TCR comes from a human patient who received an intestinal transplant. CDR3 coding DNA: TGTGCCACCAGCAGGACGCCTGGACAGCAAGAGACCCAGTACTTC. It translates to CATSRTPGQQETQYF. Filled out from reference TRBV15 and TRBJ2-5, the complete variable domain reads DAMVIQNPRYQVTQFGKPVTLSCSQTLNHNVMYWYQQKSSQAPKLLFHYYDKDFNNEADTPDNFQSRRPNTSFCFLDIRSPGLGDTAMYLCATSRTPGQQETQYFGPGTRLLVL.